The 25 T cell receptor beta chains below were found in one sample sequenced in a study of blood T cell repertoires in COVID-19. Assay used: immunoSEQ multiplex PCR; TCRdb lists only in-frame clones, some missing. This table has 300,000 to 350,000 clones, around nine tenths appearing once. The source material was PBMCs or T cells enriched from blood (not recorded which). Every receptor here comes from a man aged 25-45 years who had recovered from COVID-19.

The chain is built from TRBV6-5 and TRBJ1-5; D ambiguous. This CDR3 contains 13 residues. Trimming cost V 4 bases and J 3 bases, with 7 bases left between them. Germline CDR1 MNHEY, CDR2 SVGAGI. The CDR3 spells CASSSHNNQPQHF. In DNA, the CDR3 is TGTGCCAGCAGTTCCCACAACAATCAGCCCCAGCATTTT.

The rearrangement uses TRBV5-4 and TRBJ2-1; a weak D match, TRBD1 (6 bases). CDR3 size: 15 residues. In germline, CDR1 is SGHNT, CDR2 YYREEE (reference sequence). V gave up 4 bases and J gave up 2 bases, with 13 bases separating them. CDR3 amino acids: CASSRNRDAYNEQFF. The CDR3 region has the DNA TGTGCCAGCAGCCGCAACAGGGACGCCTACAATGAGCAGTTCTTC.

This clone appeared once. The chain combines TRBV6-1 with TRBJ2-6; D is unresolved. Germline values: CDR1 MNHNS, CDR2 SASEGT. There are 14 residues in the CDR3. V gave up 2 bases and J gave up 5 bases, with 7 bases separating them. CDR3 amino acids: CASSEFDRANVLTF. The CDR3 DNA reads TGTGCCAGCAGTGAATTCGACAGGGCCAACGTCCTGACTTTC.

V and J are TRBV9 and TRBJ2-1; D is possibly TRBD2 (7 bases). Trimming took off 0 bases at V and 6 bases at J, with 13 bases between the two ends. Germline lookup yields CDR1 SGDLS and CDR2 YYNGEE. This CDR3 is 15 amino acids long. In nucleotides, the CDR3 is TGTGCCAGCAGCGTAGGTGGGGGGGCCAGCAATGAGCAGTTCTTC. Translation gives CASSVGGGASNEQFF.

This sequence joins TRBV18 and TRBJ1-2, with 9 bases identical to TRBD1. CDR1 and CDR2 from the germline V gene are KGHSH and LQKENI. This CDR3 is 14 amino acids long. V was pared by 3 bases and J by 8 bases, with 7 bases of the junction left unmatched. The CDR3 DNA reads as TGTGCCAGCTCACCCGGACAGGGGCCCGAAGGCTACACCTTC. It specifies CASSPGQGPEGYTF.

The CDR3 loop reads CASSPQGAVEQFF. CDR3 coding DNA: TGTGCCAGCAGCCCGCAGGGGGCTGTTGAGCAGTTCTTC. The chain links TRBV7-3 to TRBJ2-1; TRBD1 aligns across 8 bases. Trimming at V came to 5 bases and at J to 9 bases, leaving 6 bases not matched to a gene. This CDR3 comprises 13 residues. Germline lookup yields CDR1 SGHTA and CDR2 FQGTGA.

V and J are TRBV7-9 and TRBJ1-1, with D unclear. There are 13 residues in the CDR3. V was cut by 5 bases and J by 5 bases, with 12 bases left in between. The germline gives CDR1 SEHNR, CDR2 FQNEAQ (reference sequence). This CDR3 reads CASSTQSPTEAFF. CDR3 DNA: TGTGCCAGCAGCACCCAGTCCCCTACTGAAGCTTTCTTT. Together with reference TRBV7-9 and TRBJ1-1, the CDR3 gives the full variable domain: DTGVSQNPRHKITKRGQNVTFRCDPISEHNRLYWYRQTLGQGPEFLTYFQNEAQLEKSRLLSDRFSAERPKGSFSTLEIQRTEQGDSAMYLCASSTQSPTEAFFGQGTRLTVV.

This chain joins TRBV12-3 or TRBV12-4 and TRBJ1-2; the D is unclear. The CDR3 sequence is 10 residues long. CDR3 sequence (DNA): TGTTTTTATGGGCATTGTGGCTACACCTTC. It is translated as CFYGHCGYTF.

V gene TRBV28 combines with J gene TRBJ2-3; 11 nucleotides match TRBD2. The CDR3 sequence is 22 residues long. The trim removed 4 bases at V and 1 base at J, leaving 22 bases unmatched. Per germline, CDR1 MDHEN and CDR2 SYDVKM. CDR3 loop: CASSSSKGSSSGGTTRTDTQYF. In nucleotides, the CDR3 is TGTGCCAGCAGTTCCTCGAAGGGATCGTCTAGCGGGGGGACTACCCGCACAGATACGCAGTATTTT.

The genes are TRBV19 and TRBJ2-1; D not certain. The CDR3 is 13 amino acids. Germline V gene sequence: CDR1 LNHDA, CDR2 SQIVND (reference sequence). V lost 5 bases, J lost 6 bases, and 11 bases lay in between. CDR3 nucleotides: TGTGCCAGTAGTGTCACAACGGGCAATGAGCAGTTCTTC. It specifies CASSVTTGNEQFF.

V usage is TRBV10-3 and J usage is TRBJ2-5; 14 bases line up with TRBD2. Germline V lookup: CDR1 ENHRY, CDR2 SYGVKD. The V segment lost 6 bases and the J segment 2 bases; nucleotides outside the gene matches: 11. The CDR3 has 18 residues. CDR3 bases: TGTGCCATCAGCCGATGGACTAGCGGGGGGATCCTTCAAGAGACCCAGTACTTC. Translating it yields CAISRWTSGGILQETQYF.

The genes are TRBV5-5 and TRBJ1-4, with D possibly matching TRBD1 (6 bases). In germline, CDR1 is SGHKS, CDR2 YYEKEE (reference sequence). The CDR3 extends over 16 amino acids. Trimming removed 4 bases at V and 1 base at J, with 14 bases between. As DNA, the CDR3 is TGTGCCAGCAGCGGGGACATCGTTAGAACTAATGAAAAACTGTTTTTT. This codes for CASSGDIVRTNEKLFF.

The rearrangement links TRBV5-4 to TRBJ1-6, with 9 bases that match TRBD1. Looked up from germline, CDR1 is SGHNT and CDR2 is YYREEE (reference sequence). This CDR3 comprises 13 residues. V dropped 5 bases and J dropped 9; count of bases not matched to a gene: 3. The CDR3 here is CASRRDRASPLHF. The CDR3 DNA reads as TGTGCCAGCAGGCGGGACAGGGCTTCACCCCTCCACTTT. The full variable domain, with the rest looked up from reference TRBV5-4 and TRBJ1-6, is ETGVTQSPTHLIKTRGQQVTLRCSSQSGHNTVSWYQQALGQGPQFIFQYYREEENGRGNFPPRFSGLQFPNYSSELNVNALELDDSALYLCASRRDRASPLHFGNGTRLTVT.

This clone was found once. V usage is TRBV24-1 and J usage is TRBJ2-1; 7 bases are a match to TRBD1. The germline CDR1 and CDR2 sequences are KGHDR and SFDVKD. The CDR3 has 17 residues. The J segment lost 2 bases and the V segment lost 2 bases, leaving 8 bases of the junction unmatched. In DNA, the CDR3 is TGTGCCACCAGTGATTCACGAACAGGGGAGCCCTACAATGAGCAGTTCTTC. This gives the protein CATSDSRTGEPYNEQFF.

The chain combines TRBV9 with TRBJ1-5, with D unresolved. CDR1 is SGDLS, CDR2 YYNGEE, per germline. The CDR3 length is 15 residues. V was clipped by 0 bases and J by 4 bases, with 11 bases between them. For the CDR3, the DNA is TGTGCCAGCAGCGTAGGTGGGGAGAGAAATCAGCCCCAGCATTTT. Protein product: CASSVGGERNQPQHF. Based on the CDR3 plus reference TRBV9 and TRBJ1-5, the full variable domain is DSGVTQTPKHLITATGQRVTLRCSPRSGDLSVYWYQQSLDQGLQFLIQYYNGEERAKGNILERFSAQQFPDLHSELNLSSLELGDSALYFCASSVGGERNQPQHFGDGTRLSIL.

J is TRBJ2-7 and V is TRBV7-2, with TRBD2 identical over 14 bases. After removal of 5 bases from V and 4 bases from J, the junction contained 7 bases not matched to a gene. Germline CDR1 is SGHTA and CDR2 is FQGNSA. The CDR3 runs to 16 residues. The CDR3 spells CASSLTSGGGGYEQYF. CDR3 bases: TGTGCCAGCAGCCTGACTAGCGGGGGGGGAGGTTACGAGCAGTACTTC.

The chain joins TRBV6-5 to TRBJ1-1, with 12 bases that match TRBD1. The CDR3 extends over 14 amino acids. The J segment lost 11 bases and the V segment lost 7 bases, leaving 11 bases of the junction unmatched. Germline V CDR1 and CDR2: MNHEY, SVGAGI. The CDR3 nucleotides read TGTGCCAGCATCCCGGGACAGGGGGCTTCCGGGGCTTTCTTT. Its protein is CASIPGQGASGAFF.

The table lists this clone with a few counts. The J gene is TRBJ1-1, the V gene TRBV2, with D possibly being TRBD1 (6 bases). The V and J ends lost 6 bases and 1 base respectively, with 9 bases between them. Germline CDR1 reads SNHLY; CDR2 reads FYNNEI. The CDR3 sequence is 13 residues long. The CDR3 region is CASRGQPNTEAFF. DNA for the CDR3: TGTGCCAGCAGGGGACAACCGAACACTGAAGCTTTCTTT.

The rearrangement uses TRBV13 and TRBJ1-2, with 7 bases fitting TRBD1. The CDR3 is made up of 15 amino acids. Germline-derived CDR1 and CDR2 are PRHDT and FYEKMQ (reference sequence). V lost 5 bases and J lost 2; bases outside the gene matches: 8. The CDR3 nucleotides are TGTGCCAGCAGCCCAGACGGCAGGGGGAACTATGGCTACACCTTC. Amino acids: CASSPDGRGNYGYTF.

The chain links TRBV28 to TRBJ1-2, with 8 bases that match TRBD1. This CDR3 region has 12 residues. The ends lost 5 bases at V and 7 bases at J; junction bases unmatched: 3. From germline, CDR1 is MDHEN and CDR2 SYDVKM. CDR3 residues: CASSTGGLGYTF. Written as DNA, the CDR3 is TGTGCCAGCAGTACAGGGGGACTTGGCTACACCTTC.

The chain recombines TRBV5-6 with TRBJ2-7; 8 bases match TRBD1. The V gene end was trimmed by 6 bases and the J gene end by 9 bases; junction bases not matched to a gene: 17. The CDR3 runs to 15 residues. Germline V gene lookup returns CDR1 SGHDT and CDR2 YYEEEE. CDR3 sequence: CASTLPGQELLGQYF. Written as DNA, the CDR3 is TGTGCCAGCACCCTGCCGGGACAGGAACTTCTCGGGCAGTACTTC.

The chain uses TRBV10-1 and TRBJ2-7; 8 positions match TRBD1. The V gene end was trimmed by 2 bases and the J gene end by 9 bases; junction bases not matched to a gene: 12. Germline V gene data show CDR1 as WNHNN and CDR2 as SYGVQD (reference sequence). The CDR3 runs 15 residues. In DNA form, the CDR3 reads TGCGCCAGCAGTGAGACCCGGACAGGGCTCGGGTTGCAGTACTTC. This codes for CASSETRTGLGLQYF.

The V call is TRBV5-1, the J call TRBJ2-7; TRBD1 aligns across 10 bases. The length of the CDR3 is 15 residues. Germline trimming cut 4 bases from V and 3 bases from J; bases unmatched to any gene: 7. The germline CDR1 and CDR2 sequences are SGHRS and YFSETQ. The CDR3 here is CASSTGTGVIYEQYF. The CDR3 DNA is TGCGCCAGCAGCACCGGGACAGGGGTCATCTACGAGCAGTACTTC.

V usage is TRBV7-9 and J usage is TRBJ2-7; 10 nucleotides align to TRBD1. Germline assignment: CDR1 SEHNR and CDR2 FQNEAQ (reference sequence). The CDR3 is made up of 17 amino acids. The junction had 8 bases not matched to a gene; V was cut back by 2 bases and J by 1 base. CDR3 nucleotides: TGTGCCAGCAGCTTAACGCCTCCGGGACAGGGGTCCTACGAGCAGTACTTC. Its translation: CASSLTPPGQGSYEQYF.

The chain recombines TRBV19 with TRBJ2-5, with 9 bases lining up with TRBD2. The ends lost 5 bases at V and 2 bases at J; junction bases unmatched: 6. This CDR3 has 15 amino acids. Germline V gene lookup returns CDR1 LNHDA and CDR2 SQIVND (reference sequence). For the CDR3, the DNA is TGTGCCAGTAGTGATAGCGGGGGCCTACAAGAGACCCAGTACTTC. Translated: CASSDSGGLQETQYF.